Below, 4 T cell receptor beta chains from the same sample are listed, as sequenced in a study of T-cell reconstitution after alpha-beta-depleted transplantation in children. Unique molecular identifiers were used to barcode this TCRbeta library. In TCRdb, the PCR reads were re-called with MiXCR into one record per CDR3 protein. Of some 340,000 distinct CDR3 sequences listed, approximately 10% are singletons. This specimen consisted of PBMCs from the stem cell graft donor, obtained from the stem cell graft. Receptors were obtained from a human donor who donated a stem cell graft to a child with acute lymphoblastic leukemia.

The gene calls are TRBV20-1 and TRBJ2-5; maybe TRBD2 (5 bases). The CDR3 is 14 residues long. Germline V gene data show CDR1 as DFQATT and CDR2 as SNEGSKA (reference sequence). V was pared by 0 bases and J by 1 base, with 9 bases between. DNA for the CDR3: TGCAGTGCTAGAGATTTGGGAGCCCAAGAGACCCAGTACTTC. This translates into CSARDLGAQETQYF.

The rearrangement uses TRBV4-3 and TRBJ1-6, with 7 bases identical to TRBD1. There are 16 residues in the CDR3. V shed 0 bases, J shed 7 bases, and the junction held 6 bases outside the gene matches. Germline loops: CDR1 LGHNA, CDR2 YSLEER. In nucleotides, the CDR3 is TGCGCCAGCAGCCAAGATCCTGGGACAGAGAATTCACCCCTCCACTTT. It yields the protein CASSQDPGTENSPLHF.

The chain links TRBV5-1 to TRBJ1-5; D not certain. V lost 0 bases and J lost 3, with 13 bases in between. Germline V lookup: CDR1 SGHRS, CDR2 YFSETQ. The CDR3 has 16 residues. The CDR3 is CASSLGSGNLNQPQHF. The CDR3 bases are TGCGCCAGCAGCTTGGGATCGGGCAACCTCAATCAGCCCCAGCATTTT.

A few counts support this clonotype. J is TRBJ1-2 and V is TRBV4-2; D unclear. The germline V and J ends were trimmed by 4 bases and 2 bases, with 8 bases remaining between them. Germline CDR1 LGHNA, CDR2 YNFKEQ. The CDR3 extends over 13 amino acids. CDR3 region: CASSRGNNYGYTF. The CDR3 nucleotides read TGTGCCAGCAGCCGGGGAAACAACTATGGCTACACCTTC.